This T cell receptor beta chain was found in a study of control samples from healthy donors and cancer patients. Some clones are missing from TCRdb's copy, which holds only in-frame ones; the method was immunoSEQ multiplex PCR. This sample has some 150,000 clones, with around nine tenths found just once. Only a few counts were recorded for this clone. The CDR3 loop spans 14 amino acids. Germline V gene sequence: CDR1 SGHTA, CDR2 FQGTGA. V dropped 6 bases and J dropped 1 base, with 9 bases sitting between them. Sequencing was performed on blood. The origin of this receptor is a man aged 25 to 40 in good health. The rearrangement joins TRBV7-3 to TRBJ2-2; no reliable D call. CDR3 coding DNA: TGTGCCAGCAGTACCGGAAGGAACACCGGGGAGCTGTTTTTT. Translation gives CASSTGRNTGELFF.